This T cell receptor (beta chain) is from a study of CD8 T cells in ankylosing spondylitis. Germline CDR1 and CDR2: SGHTS and YDEGEE. The CDR3 length is 16 residues. With 0 bases removed from V and 0 bases from J, the gap between germline ends came to 12 bases. TCRdb fed the 5' RACE reads into MiXCR, producing one record per CDR3 protein. This repertoire shows about 360,000 distinct CDR3 sequences, 20% found once; its top ten account for less than 15%. There are a few counts of this clonotype. This TCR was sampled from a male donor with ankylosing spondylitis or in good health (not recorded which). This sequence joins TRBV5-8 and TRBJ2-5; no definite D call. The specimen was blood, either unsorted or a sorted T cell fraction (not recorded which). CDR3 residues: CASSLEVGGYQETQYF. CDR3 DNA: TGTGCCAGCAGCTTGGAAGTCGGCGGATACCAAGAGACCCAGTACTTC.